This TCR beta chain came from a study of vaccination and CD4 T cells after COVID-19. As concerns this clonotype: The antigen remains undetermined.

Indicated treatment: roughly 11-day PBMC culture with coronavirus spike peptide pools or control peptides (ViraFEST assay). Fresh IL-2 medium was used to replace half of the medium on days 3 and 7. The CDR3 extends over 11 amino acids. Between the trimmed V and J ends, which lost 5 bases and 15 bases, there was a span of 14 bases. Whole-study results and caveats: Among those convalescent, a median around 86% of reactive clones emerged solely post-vaccination.

At the Johns Hopkins FTIC core, DNA taken from cultured CD4+ T cells was sequenced by way of the Oncomine TCR Beta short-read assay. Investigators obtained genomic DNA by extraction from cultured CD4+ T cells. TCRdb redid the calling of the PCR reads with MiXCR, one entry per CDR3 protein. Of about 20,000 distinct CDR3 sequences in the sample, approximately 45% were seen once. This chain connects TRBV12-3 or TRBV12-4 to TRBJ2-1; D assignment may be TRBD1 or TRBD2 (5 bases each). The sequencing used CD4+ T cells from blood, cultured in vitro, collected after SARS-CoV-2 vaccination. This sequence originates from a human donor who had recovered from COVID-19. CDR3 in DNA: TGTGCCAGCAGTCAGGGACCCCACGCGTTCTTC. This codes for CASSQGPHAFF.